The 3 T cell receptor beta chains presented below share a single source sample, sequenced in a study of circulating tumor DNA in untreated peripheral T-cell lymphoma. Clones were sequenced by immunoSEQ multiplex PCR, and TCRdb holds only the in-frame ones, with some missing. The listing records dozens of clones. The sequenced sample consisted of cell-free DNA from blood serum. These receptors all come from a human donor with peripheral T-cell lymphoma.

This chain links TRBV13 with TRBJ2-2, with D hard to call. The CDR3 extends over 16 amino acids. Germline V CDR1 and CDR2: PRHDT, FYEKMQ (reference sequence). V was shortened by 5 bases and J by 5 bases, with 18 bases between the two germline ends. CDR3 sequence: CASSLGPLGRTGELFF. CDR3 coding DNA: TGTGCCAGCAGCCTTGGACCCTTGGGTCGGACCGGGGAGCTGTTTTTT.

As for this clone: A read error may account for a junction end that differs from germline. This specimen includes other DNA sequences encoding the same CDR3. For the CDR3, the DNA is TGCGCCAGCAGCGTGGGACTAGCGGGGGGATCCACCGGGGAGCTGTTTTTT. Translating it yields CASSVGLAGGSTGELFF. This sequence joins TRBV9 and TRBJ2-2; 15 bases fit TRBD2. From germline, CDR1 is SGDLS and CDR2 YYNGEE. The CDR3 has 17 amino acids.

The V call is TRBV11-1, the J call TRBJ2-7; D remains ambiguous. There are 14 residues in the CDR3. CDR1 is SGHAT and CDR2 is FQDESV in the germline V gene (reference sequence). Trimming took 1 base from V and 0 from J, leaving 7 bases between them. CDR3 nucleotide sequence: TGTGCCAGCAGCTTAGGTGGGAACTCCTACGAGCAGTACTTC. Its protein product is CASSLGGNSYEQYF. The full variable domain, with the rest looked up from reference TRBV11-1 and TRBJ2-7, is EAEVAQSPRYKITEKSQAVAFWCDPISGHATLYWYRQILGQGPELLVQFQDESVVDDSQLPKDRFSAERLKGVDSTLKIQPAELGDSAMYLCASSLGGNSYEQYFGPGTRLTVT.